This is a list of T cell receptor beta chains from one sample in a study of blood T cells in healthy people across ages. TCRdb re-called the 5' RACE reads through MiXCR, storing one row per CDR3 protein. The table has 1.5 million to 2 million distinct CDR3 sequences, roughly 43% seen once. Source material: blood. The receptor source for this set is a human donor in good health. CDR3s include the opening cysteine and the closing phenylalanine or tryptophan. Each record gives: CDR3 DNA, CDR3 protein, clone size, J gene, V gene, D gene. D genes are given only for firm matches. The listing skips clone size in some rows; elsewhere it reads once, few, many or a size class.

DNA: TGCAGTGCTAGCGTACTAGCGGGGGCCTACGAGCAGTACTTC
CDR3: CSASVLAGAYEQYF
size: .
J: TRBJ2-7
V: TRBV20-1
D: TRBD2

DNA: TGTGCCAGCAGTCAAGGAGCGGGGGTTACCACAGATATGCAGTATTTT
CDR3: CASSQGAGVTTDMQYF
size: .
J: TRBJ2-3
V: TRBV7-2
D: TRBD2

DNA: TGTGCCAGCAGCCATTATGGACAGCCCGATCAGCCCCAGCATTTT
CDR3: CASSHYGQPDQPQHF
size: .
J: TRBJ1-5
V: TRBV4-2
D: .

DNA: TGTGCCAGCGGTCTCAGCGTAAGCTCCTACAATGAGCAGTTCTTC
CDR3: CASGLSVSSYNEQFF
size: .
J: TRBJ2-1
V: TRBV6-2/TRBV6-3
D: .

DNA: TGCGCCAGCAGCCAAGATCCCCGGGAGGAGCAGTTCTTC
CDR3: CASSQDPREEQFF
size: .
J: TRBJ2-1
V: TRBV4-3
D: .

DNA: TGTGCCAGCAGCCAAGATGTCGGTAGCTACGAGCAGTACTTC
CDR3: CASSQDVGSYEQYF
size: many
J: TRBJ2-7
V: TRBV4-1
D: .

DNA: TGTGCCAGCAGTACCAGCAGGGGTGGAGGGGAAAAACTGTTTTTT
CDR3: CASSTSRGGGEKLFF
size: once
J: TRBJ1-4
V: TRBV27
D: .

DNA: TGTGCCATCAGCCCCGGGACTAGCGGGGGCTTTACCTACGAGCAGTACTTC
CDR3: CAISPGTSGGFTYEQYF
size: .
J: TRBJ2-7
V: TRBV10-3
D: TRBD2

DNA: TGCAGCGTTGAAGAACCCGGGACAGGGGATTTCGAGCAGTACTTC
CDR3: CSVEEPGTGDFEQYF
size: many
J: TRBJ2-7
V: TRBV29-1
D: TRBD1

DNA: TGTGCCAGCAGGCGCCACAGGGGAGGTGGCTACACCTTC
CDR3: CASRRHRGGGYTF
size: .
J: TRBJ1-2
V: TRBV12-3/TRBV12-4
D: TRBD1

DNA: TGTGCCAGCAGCGGGGACAGCCATAGAAATTCACCCCTCCACTTT
CDR3: CASSGDSHRNSPLHF
size: .
J: TRBJ1-6
V: TRBV5-6
D: TRBD1

DNA: TGTGCCAGCAGCGTAGGGGGACTAACCTCTTCTGGCGGCTACGAGCAGTACTTC
CDR3: CASSVGGLTSSGGYEQYF
size: .
J: TRBJ2-7
V: TRBV9
D: TRBD2

DNA: TGTGCCAGCAGCCCCCCCGGGACTTACAATGAGCAGTTCTTC
CDR3: CASSPPGTYNEQFF
size: .
J: TRBJ2-1
V: TRBV6-2/TRBV6-3
D: .

DNA: TGTGCCTGGCGCACAGGGGGGACCTATGGCTACACCTTC
CDR3: CAWRTGGTYGYTF
size: .
J: TRBJ1-2
V: TRBV30
D: TRBD1

DNA: TGTGCCAGCAGTGAAGCGGTTCAGCCCCAGCATTTT
CDR3: CASSEAVQPQHF
size: .
J: TRBJ1-5
V: TRBV2
D: .

DNA: TGTGCCAGCAGCTTAGGGGGCGGTTATTGGAATGAGCAGTTCTTC
CDR3: CASSLGGGYWNEQFF
size: few
J: TRBJ2-1
V: TRBV5-5
D: TRBD1

DNA: TGTGCCTGGATTCGGACAGGGGGCTACGAGCAGTGCTTC
CDR3: CAWIRTGGYEQCF
size: .
J: TRBJ2-7
V: TRBV30
D: TRBD1

DNA: TGCGCCAGCAGCCAAGAAGGACAGGGGGCAGGCCAGCCCCAGCATTTT
CDR3: CASSQEGQGAGQPQHF
size: few
J: TRBJ1-5
V: TRBV4-1
D: TRBD1

DNA: TGCGCCAGCAGCCAAGTTCGGGGGGGCTCTGGGGCCAACGTCCTGACTTTC
CDR3: CASSQVRGGSGANVLTF
size: few
J: TRBJ2-6
V: TRBV4-3
D: TRBD2

DNA: TGTGCCAGCAGTCCCCGGACAGGGGTGGACGAGCAGTACTTC
CDR3: CASSPRTGVDEQYF
size: many
J: TRBJ2-7
V: TRBV12-3/TRBV12-4
D: TRBD1

DNA: TGCAGTGCTAGAGCACAGGGGACTGGGGCCCAGTACTTC
CDR3: CSARAQGTGAQYF
size: few
J: TRBJ2-5
V: TRBV20-1
D: .

DNA: TGTGCCACCAGTGAACCGGGCTACTACAATGAGCAGTTCTTC
CDR3: CATSEPGYYNEQFF
size: .
J: TRBJ2-1
V: TRBV24-1
D: .

DNA: TGCAGTGCACGTAGGGTGGTAGTGCCAGAGACCCAGTACTTC
CDR3: CSARRVVVPETQYF
size: .
J: TRBJ2-5
V: TRBV20-1
D: .

DNA: TGCAGTGCTAGAGTGTTGGCAGGGAGTGTTCCGGCTTTCTTT
CDR3: CSARVLAGSVPAFF
size: .
J: TRBJ1-1
V: TRBV20-1
D: .

DNA: TGTGCCAGCAGACGGTCGCCAGCCCAAGAGACCCAGTACTTC
CDR3: CASRRSPAQETQYF
size: few
J: TRBJ2-5
V: TRBV6-5
D: .

DNA: TGTGCCAGCAACTCCCCCCAGGGAGGTCCGAACGAGCAGTACTTC
CDR3: CASNSPQGGPNEQYF
size: few
J: TRBJ2-7
V: TRBV6-5
D: .

DNA: TGTGCCAGCAGCCCCTGGGGCGCTGGGCCCTACGAGCAGTACTTC
CDR3: CASSPWGAGPYEQYF
size: .
J: TRBJ2-7
V: TRBV7-7
D: .

DNA: TGTGCCAGCAGCAATAGAGTATCCGGGACAGATAAATTATACGAGCAGTACTTC
CDR3: CASSNRVSGTDKLYEQYF
size: few
J: TRBJ2-7
V: TRBV7-9
D: TRBD1

DNA: TGCAGTGCCGCATCCCCTACAGGGAGCTCCTACAATGAGCAGTTCTTC
CDR3: CSAASPTGSSYNEQFF
size: .
J: TRBJ2-1
V: TRBV20-1
D: .

DNA: TGTGCCAGCAGTTTAAATTCAGGGCTGGGGGTCAATCAGCCCCAGCATTTT
CDR3: CASSLNSGLGVNQPQHF
size: few
J: TRBJ1-5
V: TRBV27
D: .

DNA: TGTGCCAGCAGCCAAGTCCGATCGCAGGGGGGAGAGACCCAGTACTTC
CDR3: CASSQVRSQGGETQYF
size: .
J: TRBJ2-5
V: TRBV4-2
D: .

DNA: TGTGCCAGCAGCCGACAGGGCGGGGAGACCCAGTACTTC
CDR3: CASSRQGGETQYF
size: many
J: TRBJ2-5
V: TRBV7-2
D: TRBD1

DNA: TGTGCCACCAGTGGAACTCAAGGAGATCAGCCCCAGCATTTT
CDR3: CATSGTQGDQPQHF
size: .
J: TRBJ1-5
V: TRBV24-1
D: .

DNA: TGCAGCGTCAGGGTAACAGGGAACACTGAAGCTTTCTTT
CDR3: CSVRVTGNTEAFF
size: few
J: TRBJ1-1
V: TRBV29-1
D: .

DNA: TGTGCCAGCAGCTCCTTAGCGGTGTGGGTTTACAATGAGCAGTTCTTC
CDR3: CASSSLAVWVYNEQFF
size: .
J: TRBJ2-1
V: TRBV7-2
D: .

DNA: TGCGCCAGCAGCTTTGTCCCGACAGGGGGAGTTGGCACTGAAGCTTTCTTT
CDR3: CASSFVPTGGVGTEAFF
size: .
J: TRBJ1-1
V: TRBV5-1
D: TRBD1

DNA: TGTGCCAGCAGCGCCGGGACAGCGATCCGGGGCAATCAGCCCCAGCATTTT
CDR3: CASSAGTAIRGNQPQHF
size: .
J: TRBJ1-5
V: TRBV7-8
D: TRBD1

DNA: TGTGCCATCCTCCCCTCGGGTAATCAGCCCCAGCATTTT
CDR3: CAILPSGNQPQHF
size: .
J: TRBJ1-5
V: TRBV28
D: .

DNA: TGTGCCAGCAGCCAAGGGTTGGCAGGTCAATCCTACGAGCAGTACTTC
CDR3: CASSQGLAGQSYEQYF
size: .
J: TRBJ2-7
V: TRBV4-2
D: .

DNA: TGTGCCAGCAGCATGGACAGGGAAAATACGCAGTATTTT
CDR3: CASSMDRENTQYF
size: .
J: TRBJ2-3
V: TRBV11-1
D: TRBD1

DNA: TGTGCCAGCAGTTTAAAAAGGGATGAGCGTGAAAAACTGTTTTTT
CDR3: CASSLKRDEREKLFF
size: .
J: TRBJ1-4
V: TRBV28
D: .